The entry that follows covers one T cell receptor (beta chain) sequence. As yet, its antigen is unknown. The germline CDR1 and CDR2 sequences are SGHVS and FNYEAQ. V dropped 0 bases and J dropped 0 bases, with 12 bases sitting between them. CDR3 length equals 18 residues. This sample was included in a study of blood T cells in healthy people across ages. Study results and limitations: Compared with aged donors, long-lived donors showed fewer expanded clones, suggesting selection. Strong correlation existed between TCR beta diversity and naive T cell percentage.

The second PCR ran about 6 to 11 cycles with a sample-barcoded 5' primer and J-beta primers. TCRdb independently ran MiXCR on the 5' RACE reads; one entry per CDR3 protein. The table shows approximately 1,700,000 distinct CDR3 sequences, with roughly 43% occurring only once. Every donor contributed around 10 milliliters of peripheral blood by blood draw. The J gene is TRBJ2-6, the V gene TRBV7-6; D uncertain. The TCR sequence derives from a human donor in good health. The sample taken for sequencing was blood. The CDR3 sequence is CASSLAGQQISGANVLTF. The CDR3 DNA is TGTGCCAGCAGCTTAGCAGGCCAGCAGATCTCTGGGGCCAACGTCCTGACTTTC.